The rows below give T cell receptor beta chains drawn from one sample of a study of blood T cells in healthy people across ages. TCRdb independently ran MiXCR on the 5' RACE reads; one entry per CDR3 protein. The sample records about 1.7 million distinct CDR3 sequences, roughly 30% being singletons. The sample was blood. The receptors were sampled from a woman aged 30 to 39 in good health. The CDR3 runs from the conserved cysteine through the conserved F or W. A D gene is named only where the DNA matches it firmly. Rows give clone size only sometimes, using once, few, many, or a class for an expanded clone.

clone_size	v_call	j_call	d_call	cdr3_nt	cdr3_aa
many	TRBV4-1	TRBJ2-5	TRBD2	TGCGCCAGCAGCCGATCAGGGACTAGCGGGGGAATAGAGACCCAGTACTTC	CASSRSGTSGGIETQYF
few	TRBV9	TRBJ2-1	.	TGTGCCAGCAGCACCTGGGGGGATACCTACAATGAGCAGTTCTTC	CASSTWGDTYNEQFF
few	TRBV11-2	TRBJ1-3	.	TGTGCCAGCAGCTTGTCAGAGAGCTCTGGAAACACCATATATTTT	CASSLSESSGNTIYF
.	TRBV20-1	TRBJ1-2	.	TGCAGTGCTCCACCCGACAGGTCCGTTAGGGGCTACACCTTC	CSAPPDRSVRGYTF
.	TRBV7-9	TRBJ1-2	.	TGTGCCAGCAGCTTAGATGGGTACGACTATGGCTACACCTTC	CASSLDGYDYGYTF
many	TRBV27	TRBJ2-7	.	TGTGCCAGCAGTTTAGGGATCCTAGGGGAGCAGTACTTC	CASSLGILGEQYF
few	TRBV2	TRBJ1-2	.	TGTGCCAGCATTGTCGAGCAGGGAGCCTATGGCTACACCTTC	CASIVEQGAYGYTF
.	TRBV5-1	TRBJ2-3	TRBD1	TGCGCCAGCAGCGCCGGGGACAGGGTTGCAGATACGCAGTATTTT	CASSAGDRVADTQYF
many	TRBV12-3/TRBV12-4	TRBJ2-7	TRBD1	TGTGCCAGCAGCCCCATAGCCGATACCGGGACAGGGGTATACGAGCAGTACTTC	CASSPIADTGTGVYEQYF
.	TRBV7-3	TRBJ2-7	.	TGTGCCAGCAGCTCAGGACCCCTCTACGAGCAGTACTTC	CASSSGPLYEQYF
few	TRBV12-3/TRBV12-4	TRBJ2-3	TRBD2	TGTGCCAGCAGCCGGGGCCCGGGACTAGCGGGAGAGACCACAGATACGCAGTATTTT	CASSRGPGLAGETTDTQYF
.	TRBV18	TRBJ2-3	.	TGTGCCGGCTCACCAAGGGATACGCAGTATTTT	CAGSPRDTQYF
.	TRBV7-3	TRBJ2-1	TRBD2	TGTGCCAGCAGCTTGACTAGCGGGGGGTTTTCGGAGCAGTTCTTC	CASSLTSGGFSEQFF
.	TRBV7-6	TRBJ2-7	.	TGTTCCAGCAGCAAAGAGGGGTACTCCTACGAGCAGTACTTC	CSSSKEGYSYEQYF
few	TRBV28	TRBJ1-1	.	TGTGCCAGCAGTTTATCCTTGACGGGGTACACTGAAGCTTTCTTT	CASSLSLTGYTEAFF
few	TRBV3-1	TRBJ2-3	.	TGTGCCAGCAGCCAAGGCACCACCAGCACAGATACGCAGTATTTT	CASSQGTTSTDTQYF
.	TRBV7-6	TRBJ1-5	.	TGTGCCAGCAGCTCGAATAGGGCCGAGGGTTGGAATCAGCCCCAGCATTTT	CASSSNRAEGWNQPQHF
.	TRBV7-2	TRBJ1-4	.	TGTGCCAGCAGCTGGGCCGCAAATGAAAAACTGTTTTTT	CASSWAANEKLFF
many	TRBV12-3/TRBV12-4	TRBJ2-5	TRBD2	TGTGCCAGCAGACGGACTAGCGGGGGGCCGGGAGAGACCCAGTACTTC	CASRRTSGGPGETQYF
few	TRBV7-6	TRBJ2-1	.	TGTGCCAGCAGCTTAGTGAGAGTCGACAATGAGCAGTTCTTC	CASSLVRVDNEQFF
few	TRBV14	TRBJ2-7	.	TGTGCCAGCAGCCAAGTTCTACTATCCGAGCAGTACTTC	CASSQVLLSEQYF
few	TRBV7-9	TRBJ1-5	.	TGTGCCAGCAGCCCCGACCGTCAGCCCCAGCATTTT	CASSPDRQPQHF
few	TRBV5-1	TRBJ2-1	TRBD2	TGCGCCAGCAGCTTGGATACTAGCGGGGGGTTTACCCTCCACAATGAGCAGTTCTTC	CASSLDTSGGFTLHNEQFF
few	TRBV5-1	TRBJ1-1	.	TGCGCCAGCAGCTCTACGACCGGAGGTGGCACTGAAGCTTTCTTT	CASSSTTGGGTEAFF
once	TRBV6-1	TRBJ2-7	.	TGTGCCAGCAGCCACGGGGGTAGCCGCGAGCAGTACTTC	CASSHGGSREQYF
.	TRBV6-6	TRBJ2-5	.	TGTGCCAGCACCCGGGACTACAGGGTTGAGCAGTACTTC	CASTRDYRVEQYF
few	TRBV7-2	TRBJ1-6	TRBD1	TGTGCCAGCGGACAGGGGCCGGATTCACCCCTCCACTTT	CASGQGPDSPLHF
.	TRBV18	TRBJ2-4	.	TGTGCCAGCTCACGGACCGCGTCCTCCAAAAACATTCAGTACTTC	CASSRTASSKNIQYF
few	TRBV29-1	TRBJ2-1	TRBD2	TGCAGCGTTGAAGCCCTCCTAGCGGGCGGGAGGTTCTTC	CSVEALLAGGRFF
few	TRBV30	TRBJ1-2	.	TGTGCCTGGATTAGGCCAGGGGAGGGCTACACCTTC	CAWIRPGEGYTF
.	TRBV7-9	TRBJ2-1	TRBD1	TGTGCCAGCAGTCGTCCCGGGACAGGGGCCGAGCAGTTCTTC	CASSRPGTGAEQFF
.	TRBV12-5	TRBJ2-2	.	TGTGCTAGTGGTTTGGTACGAAGGGGTTTGGCCACCGGGGAGCTGTTTTTT	CASGLVRRGLATGELFF
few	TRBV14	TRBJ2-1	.	TGTGCCAGCAGCCAAATCCGGATGGGCAATGAGCAGTTCTTC	CASSQIRMGNEQFF
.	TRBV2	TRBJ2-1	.	TGTGCCAGCGGAGTAGGAAGCTCCTACAACGAGCAGTTCTTC	CASGVGSSYNEQFF
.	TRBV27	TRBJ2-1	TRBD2	TGTGCCAGCACCTCAACTAGCGGGGGATTCTCCTACAATGAGCAGTTCTTC	CASTSTSGGFSYNEQFF
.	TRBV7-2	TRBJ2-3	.	TGTGCCAGCAGCCTACAACCAGGAGCAGATACGCAGTATTTT	CASSLQPGADTQYF
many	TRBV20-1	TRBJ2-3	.	TGCAGTGCTAGAGATACATTATCAAGCACAGATACGCAGTATTTT	CSARDTLSSTDTQYF
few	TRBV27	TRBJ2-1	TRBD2	TGTGCCAGCAGTTCGACCGGGACTAGCGGGATCAATGAGCAGTTCTTC	CASSSTGTSGINEQFF
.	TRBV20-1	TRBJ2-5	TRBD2	TGCAGTGCCGAGACCGGGACTAGCGGGAGGGCCCTCGGTGTAGAGACCCAGTACTTC	CSAETGTSGRALGVETQYF
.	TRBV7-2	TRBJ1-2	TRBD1	TGTGCCAGCAGCCCTGGTCCTGACAGGGCTACCGGCTACACCTTC	CASSPGPDRATGYTF
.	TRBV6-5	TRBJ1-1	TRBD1	TGTGCCAGCCAGACAGGGAGGGACACTGAAGCTTTCTTT	CASQTGRDTEAFF
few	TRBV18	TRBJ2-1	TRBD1	TGTGCCAGCGAGGACAGGGGGTACAATGAGCAGTTCTTC	CASEDRGYNEQFF
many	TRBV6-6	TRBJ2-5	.	TGTGCCAGCAGTTACGGTGGAGGCCAGCAAGAGACCCAGTACTTC	CASSYGGGQQETQYF
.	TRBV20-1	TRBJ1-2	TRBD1	TGCAGTGCTCTTTCAGGGGGAGCTAACTATGGCTACACCTTC	CSALSGGANYGYTF
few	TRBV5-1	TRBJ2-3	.	TGCGCCAGCAGCTTAAATTTATCCCCAGATACGCAGTATTTT	CASSLNLSPDTQYF
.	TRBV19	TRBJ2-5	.	TGTGCCAGTAGTTCCAGACTGGGGGACAATGAGCAGTACTTC	CASSSRLGDNEQYF
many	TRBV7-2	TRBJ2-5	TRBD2	TGTGCCAGCAGCCCGCGACTAGCGGGAGGTCGAGAGACCCAGTACTTC	CASSPRLAGGRETQYF
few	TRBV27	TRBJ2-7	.	TGTGCCAGCAGTCAATGGGCAGGGTCCCCCTACGAGCAGTACTTC	CASSQWAGSPYEQYF
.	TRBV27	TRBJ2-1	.	TGTGCCAGCAGTTTATTCCCCTACAATGAGCAGTTCTTC	CASSLFPYNEQFF
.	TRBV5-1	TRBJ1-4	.	TGCGCCAGCAGCGAGGGGGGTACTAATGAAAAACTGTTTTTT	CASSEGGTNEKLFF
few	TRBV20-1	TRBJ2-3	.	TGCAGTGCTGAGCTAGACAGACTCACAGATACGCAGTATTTT	CSAELDRLTDTQYF